This TCR beta chain came from a study of blood T cell repertoires in COVID-19. Residents of about two dozen US areas, aged roughly 18 to 90 years, made up the participants. Grouping used clinical history reported by participants in a survey and questionnaire. V shed 5 bases and J 2 bases; nucleotides not matched to a gene: 4. The CDR3 spans 14 residues. The germline V gene has CDR1 SGHTA and CDR2 FQGTGA. Original handling: Estimated nucleated cell counts came from reference gene primer amplification. This table comes from immunoSEQ multiplex PCR, and its TCRdb copy is limited to in-frame clones, with some not included. That table furnishes V, J and clone size, whereas the DNA furnished D and trimming. The table records around 400,000 clones, about 88% of them present only once.

The sample consisted of PBMCs or T cells enriched from blood (not recorded which). The chain links TRBV7-3 to TRBJ2-7; TRBD1 matches at 9 bases. The sequence was obtained from a woman aged 18-35 years who had been exposed to COVID-19. CDR3 sequence reads: CASSKGQGPYEQYF. The CDR3 nucleotides read TGTGCCAGCAGCAAAGGACAGGGGCCCTACGAGCAGTACTTC.